The rows below give T cell receptor beta chains drawn from one sample of a study of PD-L1 blockade in urothelial cancer. Generated by immunoSEQ multiplex PCR, the TCRdb table keeps only in-frame clones and is missing some. The sample lists roughly 51,000 clones, around 82% occurring once. The specimen was PBMCs, collected around atezolizumab (anti-PD-L1) treatment. These receptor sequences come from a man over 45 with urothelial cancer. Both conserved end residues are trimmed from each CDR3.

v_call: TRBV6-5
cdr3_aa: ASASQLGNTGELF

v_call: TRBV23-1
cdr3_aa: ASSQSSQGGSPLH

v_call: TRBV7-8
cdr3_aa: ASLEKGGSSYEQY

v_call: TRBV6-6
cdr3_aa: ASRPTGQGNTQY

v_call: TRBV6-5
cdr3_aa: ASARYGGNTEAF

v_call: TRBV19
cdr3_aa: ASSTLAGASATYEQY

v_call: TRBV7-7
cdr3_aa: ASSLAPWRTDSYEQY

v_call: TRBV12-5
cdr3_aa: ASGRTSGGQETQY

v_call: TRBV7-9
cdr3_aa: ASSFTGGPAVTQY

v_call: TRBV13
cdr3_aa: ASSSTDSYNEQF

v_call: TRBV27
cdr3_aa: ASSSLQGPIEKLF

v_call: TRBV5-1
cdr3_aa: ASSFARGGSSYNEQF

v_call: TRBV9
cdr3_aa: ASSPGGGLYEQF

v_call: TRBV19
cdr3_aa: ASTRTGRKLF

v_call: TRBV12-5
cdr3_aa: ASAQGAFGYT

v_call: TRBV5-1
cdr3_aa: ASSLGIQTLKTQY

v_call: TRBV12-5
cdr3_aa: ASEGPNDRGAYGYT

v_call: TRBV5-1
cdr3_aa: ASSLLLQGYYEQY

v_call: TRBV21-1
cdr3_aa: ASSKGSRTKAYEQY